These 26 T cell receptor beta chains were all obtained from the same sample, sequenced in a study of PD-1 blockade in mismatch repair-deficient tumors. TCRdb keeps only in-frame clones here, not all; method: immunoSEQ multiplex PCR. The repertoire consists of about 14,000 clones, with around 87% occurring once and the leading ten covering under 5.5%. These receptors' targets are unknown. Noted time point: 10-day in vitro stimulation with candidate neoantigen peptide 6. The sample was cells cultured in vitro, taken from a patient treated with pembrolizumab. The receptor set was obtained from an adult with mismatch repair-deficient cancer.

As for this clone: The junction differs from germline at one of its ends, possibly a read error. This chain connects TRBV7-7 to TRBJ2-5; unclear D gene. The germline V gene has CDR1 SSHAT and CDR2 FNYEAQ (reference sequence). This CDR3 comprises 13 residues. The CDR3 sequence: CASSTFDGETQYF. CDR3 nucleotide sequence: TGTGCTAGCAGCACCTTCGACGGAGAGACCCAGTACTTC. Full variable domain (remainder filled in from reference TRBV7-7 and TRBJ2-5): GAGVSQSPRYKVTKRGQDVTLRCDPISSHATLYWYQQALGQGPEFLTYFNYEAQPDKSGLPSDRFSAERPEGSISTLTIQRTEQRDSAMYRCASSTFDGETQYFGPGTRLLVL.

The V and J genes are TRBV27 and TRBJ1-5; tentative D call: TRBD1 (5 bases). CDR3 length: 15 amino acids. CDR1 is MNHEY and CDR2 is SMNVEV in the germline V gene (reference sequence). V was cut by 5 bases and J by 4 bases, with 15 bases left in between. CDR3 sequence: CASSAGAVGNQPQHF. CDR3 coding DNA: TGTGCCAGCAGTGCCGGGGCCGTAGGGAATCAGCCCCAGCATTTT.

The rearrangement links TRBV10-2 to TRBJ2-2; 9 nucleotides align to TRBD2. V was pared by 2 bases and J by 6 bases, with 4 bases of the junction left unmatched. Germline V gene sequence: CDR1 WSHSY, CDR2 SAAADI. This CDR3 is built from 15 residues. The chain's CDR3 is CASSEKAGGAGELFF. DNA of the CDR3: TGCGCCAGCAGTGAGAAGGCGGGAGGGGCCGGGGAGCTGTTTTTT.

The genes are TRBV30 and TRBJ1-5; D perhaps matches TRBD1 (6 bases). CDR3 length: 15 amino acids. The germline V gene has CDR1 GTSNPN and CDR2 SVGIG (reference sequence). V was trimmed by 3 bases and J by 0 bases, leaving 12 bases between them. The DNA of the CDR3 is TGTGCCTGGAGAATACAGGGCGGTAGCAATCAGCCCCAGCATTTT. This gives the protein CAWRIQGGSNQPQHF.

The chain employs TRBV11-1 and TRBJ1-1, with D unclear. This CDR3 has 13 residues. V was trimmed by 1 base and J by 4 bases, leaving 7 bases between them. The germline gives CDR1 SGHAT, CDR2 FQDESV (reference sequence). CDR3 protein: CASSLGTGTEAFF. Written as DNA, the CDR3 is TGTGCCAGCAGCTTAGGGACGGGCACTGAAGCTTTCTTT. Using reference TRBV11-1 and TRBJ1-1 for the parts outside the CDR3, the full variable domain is EAEVAQSPRYKITEKSQAVAFWCDPISGHATLYWYRQILGQGPELLVQFQDESVVDDSQLPKDRFSAERLKGVDSTLKIQPAELGDSAMYLCASSLGTGTEAFFGQGTRLTVV.

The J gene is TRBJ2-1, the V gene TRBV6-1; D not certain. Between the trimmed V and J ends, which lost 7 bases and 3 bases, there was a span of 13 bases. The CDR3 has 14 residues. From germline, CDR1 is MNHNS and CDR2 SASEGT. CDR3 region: CASIRDDIYNEQFF. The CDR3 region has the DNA TGTGCCAGCATAAGAGACGACATCTACAATGAGCAGTTCTTC.

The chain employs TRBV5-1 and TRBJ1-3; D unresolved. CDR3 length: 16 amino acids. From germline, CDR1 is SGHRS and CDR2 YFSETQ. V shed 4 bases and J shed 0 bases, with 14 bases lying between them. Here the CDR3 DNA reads TGCGCCAGCAGCAGATTGGACGCGACCTCTGGAAACACCATATATTTT. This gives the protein CASSRLDATSGNTIYF.

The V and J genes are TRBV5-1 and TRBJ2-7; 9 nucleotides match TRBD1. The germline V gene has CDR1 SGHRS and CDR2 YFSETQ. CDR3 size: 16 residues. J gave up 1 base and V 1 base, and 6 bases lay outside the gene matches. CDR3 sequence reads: CASSLRSGTGSYEQYF. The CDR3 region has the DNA TGCGCCAGCAGCTTGAGATCCGGGACAGGGTCCTACGAGCAGTACTTC.

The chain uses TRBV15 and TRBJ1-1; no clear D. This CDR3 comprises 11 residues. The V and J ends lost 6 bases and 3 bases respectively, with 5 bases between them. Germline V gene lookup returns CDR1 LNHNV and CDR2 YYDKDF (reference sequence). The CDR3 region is CATSLDTEAFF. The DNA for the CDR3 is TGTGCCACCAGTCTGGACACTGAAGCTTTCTTT.

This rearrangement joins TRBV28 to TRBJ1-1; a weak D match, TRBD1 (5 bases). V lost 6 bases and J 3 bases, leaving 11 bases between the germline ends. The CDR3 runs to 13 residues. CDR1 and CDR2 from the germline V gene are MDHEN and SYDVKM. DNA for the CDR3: TGTGCCAGCAGGTCGTCAGGGCACACTGAAGCTTTCTTT. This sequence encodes CASRSSGHTEAFF.

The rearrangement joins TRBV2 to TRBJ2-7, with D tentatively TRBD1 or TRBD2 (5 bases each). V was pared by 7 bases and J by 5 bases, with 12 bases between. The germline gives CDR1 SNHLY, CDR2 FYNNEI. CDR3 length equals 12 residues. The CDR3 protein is CASKRGTHEQYF. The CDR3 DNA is TGTGCCAGCAAGAGGGGAACCCACGAGCAGTACTTC.

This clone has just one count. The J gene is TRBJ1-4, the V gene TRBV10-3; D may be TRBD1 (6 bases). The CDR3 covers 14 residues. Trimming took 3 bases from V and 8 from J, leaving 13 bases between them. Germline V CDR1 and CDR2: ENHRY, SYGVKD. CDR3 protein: CAISEAGVGEKLFF. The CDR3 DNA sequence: TGTGCCATCAGTGAAGCAGGGGTCGGCGAAAAACTGTTTTTT.

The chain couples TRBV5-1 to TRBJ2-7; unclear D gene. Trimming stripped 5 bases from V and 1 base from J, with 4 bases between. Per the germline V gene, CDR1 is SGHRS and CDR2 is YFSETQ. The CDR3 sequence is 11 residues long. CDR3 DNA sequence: TGCGCCAGCAGGGAGTCCTACGAGCAGTACTTC. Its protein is CASRESYEQYF. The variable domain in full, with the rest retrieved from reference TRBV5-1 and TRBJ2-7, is KAGVTQTPRYLIKTRGQQVTLSCSPISGHRSVSWYQQTPGQGLQFLFEYFSETQRNKGNFPGRFSGRQFSNSRSEMNVSTLELGDSALYLCASRESYEQYFGPGTRLTVT.

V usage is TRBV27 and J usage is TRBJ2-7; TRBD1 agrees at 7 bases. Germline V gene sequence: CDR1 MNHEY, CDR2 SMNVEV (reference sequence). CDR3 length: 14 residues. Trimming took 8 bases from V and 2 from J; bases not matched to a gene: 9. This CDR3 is CASGEQGIPYEQYF. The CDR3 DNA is TGTGCCAGCGGCGAACAGGGGATTCCCTACGAGCAGTACTTC.

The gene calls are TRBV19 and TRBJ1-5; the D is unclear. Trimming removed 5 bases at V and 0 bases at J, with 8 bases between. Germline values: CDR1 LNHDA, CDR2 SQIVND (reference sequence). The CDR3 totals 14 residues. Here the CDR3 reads CASSPRYSNQPQHF. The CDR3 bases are TGTGCCAGTAGTCCCCGGTATAGCAATCAGCCCCAGCATTTT.

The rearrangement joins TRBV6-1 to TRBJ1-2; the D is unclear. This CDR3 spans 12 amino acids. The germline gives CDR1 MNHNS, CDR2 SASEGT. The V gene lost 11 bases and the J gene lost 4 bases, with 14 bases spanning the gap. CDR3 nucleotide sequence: TGTGCCTCTCGGACCGGGTCCTATGGCTACACCTTC. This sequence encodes CASRTGSYGYTF.

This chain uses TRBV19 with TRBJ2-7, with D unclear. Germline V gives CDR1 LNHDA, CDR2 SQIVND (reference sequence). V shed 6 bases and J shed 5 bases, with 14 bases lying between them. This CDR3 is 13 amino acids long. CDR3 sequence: CASSSRLVHEQYF. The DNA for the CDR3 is TGTGCCAGTAGCTCCAGGCTTGTCCACGAGCAGTACTTC.

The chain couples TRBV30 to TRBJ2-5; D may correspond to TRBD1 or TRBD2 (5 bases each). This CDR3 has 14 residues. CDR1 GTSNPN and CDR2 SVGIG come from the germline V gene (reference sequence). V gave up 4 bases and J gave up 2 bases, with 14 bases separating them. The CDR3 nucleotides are TGTGCCTGGATAATGGGGGATCAGCAAGAGACCCAGTACTTC. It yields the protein CAWIMGDQQETQYF.

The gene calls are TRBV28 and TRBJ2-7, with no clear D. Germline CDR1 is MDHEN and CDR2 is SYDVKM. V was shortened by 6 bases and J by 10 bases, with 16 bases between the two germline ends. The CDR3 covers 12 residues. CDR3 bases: TGTGCCAGCAGCCCGATGGACCGGGCCCAGTACTTC. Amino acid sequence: CASSPMDRAQYF.

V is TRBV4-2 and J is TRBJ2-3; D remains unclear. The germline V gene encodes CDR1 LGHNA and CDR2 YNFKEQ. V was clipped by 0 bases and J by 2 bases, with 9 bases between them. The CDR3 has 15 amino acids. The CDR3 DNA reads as TGTGCCAGCAGCCAAGATCCCATCACCACAGATACGCAGTATTTT. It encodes CASSQDPITTDTQYF.

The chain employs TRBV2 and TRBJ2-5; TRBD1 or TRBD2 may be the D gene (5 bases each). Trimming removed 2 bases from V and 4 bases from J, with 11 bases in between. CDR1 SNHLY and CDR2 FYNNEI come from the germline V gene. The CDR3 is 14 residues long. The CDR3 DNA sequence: TGTGCCAGCAGTGAATTGGGGGTGGGAGAGACCCAGTACTTC. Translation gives CASSELGVGETQYF.

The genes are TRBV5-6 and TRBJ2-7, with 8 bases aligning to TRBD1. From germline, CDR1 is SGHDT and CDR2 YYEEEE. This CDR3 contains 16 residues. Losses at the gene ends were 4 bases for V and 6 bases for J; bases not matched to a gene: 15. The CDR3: CASSPLEAGTGFEQYF. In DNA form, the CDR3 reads TGTGCCAGCAGCCCATTAGAGGCGGGGACAGGCTTCGAGCAGTACTTC.

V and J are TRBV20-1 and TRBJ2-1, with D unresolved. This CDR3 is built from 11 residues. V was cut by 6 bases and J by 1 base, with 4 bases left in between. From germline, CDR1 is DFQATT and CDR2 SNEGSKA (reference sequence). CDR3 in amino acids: CSAQSYNEQFF. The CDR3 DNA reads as TGCAGTGCCCAGTCCTACAATGAGCAGTTCTTC.

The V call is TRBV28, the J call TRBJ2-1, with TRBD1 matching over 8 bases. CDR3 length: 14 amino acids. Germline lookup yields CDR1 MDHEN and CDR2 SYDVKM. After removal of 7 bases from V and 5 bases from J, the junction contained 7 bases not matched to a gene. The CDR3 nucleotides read TGTGCCAGCACCCTCGGGGACAGGAACAATGAGCAGTTCTTC. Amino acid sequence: CASTLGDRNNEQFF. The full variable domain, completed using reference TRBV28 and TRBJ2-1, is DVKVTQSSRYLVKRTGEKVFLECVQDMDHENMFWYRQDPGLGLRLIYFSYDVKMKEKGDIPEGYSVSREKKERFSLILESASTNQTSMYLCASTLGDRNNEQFFGPGTRLTVL.

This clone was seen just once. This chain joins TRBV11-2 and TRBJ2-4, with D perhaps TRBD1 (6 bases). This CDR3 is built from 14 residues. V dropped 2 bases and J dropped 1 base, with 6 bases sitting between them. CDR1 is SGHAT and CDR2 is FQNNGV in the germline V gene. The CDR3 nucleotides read TGTGCCAGCAGCTTACAGGGGGCCAAAAACATTCAGTACTTC. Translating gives CASSLQGAKNIQYF.

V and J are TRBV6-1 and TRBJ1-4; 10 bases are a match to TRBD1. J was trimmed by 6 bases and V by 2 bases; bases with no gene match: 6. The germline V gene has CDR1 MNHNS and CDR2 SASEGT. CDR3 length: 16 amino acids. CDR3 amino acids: CASSEMYGTGDEKLFF. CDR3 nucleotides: TGTGCCAGCAGTGAAATGTACGGGACAGGGGATGAAAAACTGTTTTTT.